This T cell receptor (beta chain) was observed in a study of CD8 T cells in ankylosing spondylitis. Findings of the study overall: Reactive arthritis synovial fluid and blood previously showed some of these motif variants. The study identified a TCR beta motif of several highly homologous variants that appeared characteristic of ankylosing spondylitis blood.

Trimming stripped 3 bases from V and 3 bases from J, with 9 bases between. CDR3 length: 12 residues. CDR1 and CDR2 from the germline V gene are DFQATT and SNEGSKA (reference sequence). TCRdb re-called the 5' RACE reads with MiXCR, one entry per CDR3 protein. The data show about 130,000 distinct CDR3 sequences, 7% seen once. This clonotype appeared many times. The antigen is unknown. The clonotype comes from a male donor with ankylosing spondylitis or in good health (not recorded which). The gene calls are TRBV20-1 and TRBJ2-7; TRBD1 might be the D (5 bases). The specimen was blood, either unsorted or a sorted T cell fraction (not recorded which). The CDR3 nucleotides are TGCAGTGCTAGGGTGCAGGGCTACGAGCAGTACTTC. It codes for CSARVQGYEQYF.